This TCR beta chain was documented in a study of blood T cell repertoires in COVID-19 (dated by TCRdb to 2018 to 2020). Background on the whole study: Samples covering the acute and convalescent phases of COVID-19 were provided by collaborators in the United States, Italy and Spain. The repertoires were made available in a free public database intended to serve as a resource for research on the immune response to SARS-CoV-2. The sample metadata nearly always contained a de-identified subject ID, COVID-19 status, age in years and sex. The dataset comprised deeply sampled blood TCRbeta repertoires from subjects exposed to, actively infected with, or recovered from COVID-19. The samples were drawn from the first 160 participants of the ongoing ImmuneRACE study and from 1,254 subjects provided by 6 global collaborators. The material from the prospective study consisted of cDNA or gDNA derived from T cells, B-cell-depleted T cells, or PBMCs. Where HLA class I and class II types were available, the types were taken from metadata supplied by the sample provider, not from assay-based typing.

The collaborating institutions used their own protocols to collect whole blood in K2EDTA tubes. For TCRbeta analysis, collaborators shipped samples as frozen whole blood, isolated PBMCs, or DNA extracted from either of those sample types. Looking up the germline V gene yields CDR1 SNHLY and CDR2 FYNNEI. V is clipped by 6 bases and J by 0 bases, and the sequence between their germline boundaries is 3 bases long. Measured from the cysteine to the phenylalanine, the CDR3 is 12 residues long. Only CDR3 DNA remains: 36 bases, in frame from the first base. TCRbeta CDR3 regions were amplified from genomic DNA by means of the immunoSEQ Assay, a bias-controlled multiplex PCR. As for how the authors treated the data: The number of nucleated cells in each sample was estimated by amplification of reference gene primers within the assay. To quantify the absolute abundance of each unique TCRbeta CDR3 rearrangement, sequence reads were collapsed and filtered. For each sample, productive Simpson clonality was calculated by taking the square root of Simpson's diversity index across productive rearrangements. In TCRdb, the immuneACCESS table is reduced to in-frame sequences with V and J assigned. These tables do not hold every clone; where another copy was compared, an unresolved V gene accounts for under half, and the others remain unexplained. That table is the source of V, J and clone size, and D and trimming were worked out from the DNA. This sample comprises roughly 320,000 clones, 70% to 90% of them detected only once. Together, the top ten hold approximately 7.5% of the sample.

What the research found in general, with its limitations: Clinical and demographic metadata were provided uncurated, with the amount varying by source and participant.

On this clone: The target of this receptor is not known. There are no base qualities to consult, and no much larger clone falls within one base.

Recombination joined TRBV2 with TRBJ2-4; the D segment cannot be called with confidence. This sequence was found in a human donor in a cohort sampled during active COVID-19. The sequencing sample was made of peripheral blood. CDR3 reads: CASSLAKNIQYF. In nucleotides, the sequence is TGTGCCAGCAGCTTAGCCAAAAACATTCAGTACTTC.